This T cell receptor (beta chain) was documented in a study of T cell responses to AZD1222 COVID-19 vaccine. The repertoire was sequenced with immunoSEQ multiplex PCR; TCRdb's copy has only in-frame clones and lacks some. The sample has 90,000 to 150,000 clones, around 90% seen once. The CDR3 consists of 14 residues. The V and J ends lost 6 bases and 0 bases respectively, with 9 bases between them. The germline gives CDR1 SNHLY, CDR2 FYNNEI. Sample: peripheral blood, taken 28 days after the second AZD1222 dose. This sequence was found in an adult who received the AZD1222 COVID-19 vaccine. This chain uses TRBV2 with TRBJ2-1; D is undetermined. CDR3 in amino acids: CASRSQSSYNEQFF. The DNA of the CDR3 is TGTGCCAGCAGGTCCCAGAGCTCCTACAATGAGCAGTTCTTC.